A selection of T cell receptor beta chains follows, all from one sample in a study of Ad26.COV2.S vaccination and SARS-CoV-2 variants. Profiled with immunoSEQ multiplex PCR; TCRdb holds only in-frame clones, not every one. The table shows hundreds of thousands of clones, with 88% occurring only once. The source material was peripheral blood, sampled in a trial of Ad26.COV2.S vaccine versus placebo. The receptors were sampled from a person between 18 and 59 years old who received the Ad26.COV2.S COVID-19 vaccine or a placebo. Each CDR3 is given with its conserved first and last residue. A D gene is named only where the DNA matches it firmly. Size is stated for part of the rows, as once, few or many counts, or as a class when the clone is expanded.

CDR3aa: CASSHDPGSYNEQFF; CDR3nt: TGTGCCAGCAGCCACGATCCTGGCTCCTACAATGAGCAGTTCTTC; abundance: few; j_gene: TRBJ2-1; v_gene: TRBV4-2; d_gene: -
CDR3aa: CASMKGQGGSNQPQHF; CDR3nt: TGTGCCAGCATGAAGGGACAGGGGGGGAGCAATCAGCCCCAGCATTTT; abundance: once; j_gene: TRBJ1-5; v_gene: TRBV27; d_gene: TRBD1
CDR3aa: CASSSRDRVYEQYF; CDR3nt: TGTGCCAGCAGCTCCCGGGACAGGGTCTACGAGCAGTACTTC; abundance: -; j_gene: TRBJ2-7; v_gene: TRBV4-2; d_gene: TRBD1
CDR3aa: CASSLGGTASNQPQHF; CDR3nt: TGTGCCAGCAGCTTAGGGGGGACAGCTAGCAATCAGCCCCAGCATTTT; abundance: -; j_gene: TRBJ1-5; v_gene: TRBV11-2; d_gene: TRBD1
CDR3aa: CASSSLITKGLVVSTGELFF; CDR3nt: TGTGCCAGCAGCTCCCTAATAACTAAGGGACTAGTTGTGAGTACCGGGGAGCTGTTTTTT; abundance: -; j_gene: TRBJ2-2; v_gene: TRBV7-3; d_gene: TRBD2
CDR3aa: CASSHSLAGDTGELFF; CDR3nt: TGTGCCAGCAGCCACAGCCTAGCGGGAGACACCGGGGAGCTGTTTTTT; abundance: few; j_gene: TRBJ2-2; v_gene: TRBV14; d_gene: TRBD2
CDR3aa: CASSIGGGPGYEQYF; CDR3nt: TGTGCCAGTAGTATCGGGGGGGGCCCAGGCTACGAGCAGTACTTC; abundance: -; j_gene: TRBJ2-7; v_gene: TRBV19; d_gene: TRBD2
CDR3aa: CASSVAGQGSPLHF; CDR3nt: TGTGCCAGCAGCGTAGCGGGACAGGGATCACCCCTCCACTTT; abundance: -; j_gene: TRBJ1-6; v_gene: TRBV7-2; d_gene: TRBD1
CDR3aa: CASSVGYLEKLFF; CDR3nt: TGTGCCAGCAGCGTAGGGTATCTCGAAAAACTGTTTTTT; abundance: -; j_gene: TRBJ1-4; v_gene: TRBV9; d_gene: -
CDR3aa: CASSLGDRAGTEAFF; CDR3nt: TGTGCCAGCAGCTTAGGGGACAGGGCGGGCACTGAAGCTTTCTTT; abundance: many; j_gene: TRBJ1-1; v_gene: TRBV11-3; d_gene: TRBD1
CDR3aa: CASSADPREYSGNTIYF; CDR3nt: TGTGCCAGCAGCGCCGATCCCAGGGAGTATTCTGGAAACACCATATATTTT; abundance: -; j_gene: TRBJ1-3; v_gene: TRBV9; d_gene: -
CDR3aa: CASSVGDLTGTQYF; CDR3nt: TGTGCCAGCAGCGTTGGGGACTTGACGGGGACCCAGTACTTC; abundance: few; j_gene: TRBJ2-5; v_gene: TRBV9; d_gene: -
CDR3aa: CASSPRPGGPQHF; CDR3nt: TGTGCCAGCAGCCCGCGACCCGGGGGGCCCCAGCATTTT; abundance: -; j_gene: TRBJ1-5; v_gene: TRBV9; d_gene: -
CDR3aa: CSVTGLAGGPGSTLTGELFF; CDR3nt: TGCAGCGTTACGGGACTAGCGGGGGGGCCTGGGTCGACACTCACCGGGGAGCTGTTTTTT; abundance: -; j_gene: TRBJ2-2; v_gene: TRBV29-1; d_gene: TRBD2
CDR3aa: CASSDSTGGYNEQFF; CDR3nt: TGTGCCAGCAGTGACTCGACAGGGGGCTACAATGAGCAGTTCTTC; abundance: -; j_gene: TRBJ2-1; v_gene: TRBV6-4; d_gene: TRBD1
CDR3aa: CASSLLEGNYGYTF; CDR3nt: TGTGCCAGTAGCTTGCTAGAGGGAAACTATGGCTACACCTTC; abundance: -; j_gene: TRBJ1-2; v_gene: TRBV19; d_gene: -
CDR3aa: CASSFGRSGNTIYF; CDR3nt: TGCGCCAGCAGCTTTGGACGCTCTGGAAACACCATATATTTT; abundance: -; j_gene: TRBJ1-3; v_gene: TRBV5-1; d_gene: -
CDR3aa: CSVDRENTGELFF; CDR3nt: TGCAGCGTTGATAGGGAAAACACCGGGGAGCTGTTTTTT; abundance: -; j_gene: TRBJ2-2; v_gene: TRBV29-1; d_gene: -
CDR3aa: CASSPKRETGELFF; CDR3nt: TGTGCCAGCAGCCCTAAGCGGGAGACCGGGGAGCTGTTTTTT; abundance: few; j_gene: TRBJ2-2; v_gene: TRBV7-9; d_gene: TRBD2
CDR3aa: CASSTRGTSGSSYNEQFF; CDR3nt: TGTGCCAGCAGCACCCGCGGGACTAGCGGGAGCTCCTACAATGAGCAGTTCTTC; abundance: few; j_gene: TRBJ2-1; v_gene: TRBV7-2; d_gene: TRBD2
CDR3aa: CASSSSTSGTGELFF; CDR3nt: TGTGCCAGCAGTTCCTCCACCTCGGGGACCGGGGAGCTGTTTTTT; abundance: -; j_gene: TRBJ2-2; v_gene: TRBV28; d_gene: -
CDR3aa: CASSEAAGNIQYF; CDR3nt: TGTGCCAGCAGTGAGGCAGCAGGGAACATTCAGTACTTC; abundance: -; j_gene: TRBJ2-4; v_gene: TRBV6-1; d_gene: -
CDR3aa: CASSLGRGSSTEAFF; CDR3nt: TGCGCCAGCAGCCTAGGTAGGGGAAGTAGTACTGAAGCTTTCTTT; abundance: once; j_gene: TRBJ1-1; v_gene: TRBV10-2; d_gene: -
CDR3aa: CASGITNQETQYF; CDR3nt: TGTGCCAGCGGGATCACAAACCAAGAGACCCAGTACTTC; abundance: -; j_gene: TRBJ2-5; v_gene: TRBV7-3; d_gene: -
CDR3aa: CASSMDSYQPQHF; CDR3nt: TGTGCCAGCAGCATGGACAGCTATCAGCCCCAGCATTTT; abundance: -; j_gene: TRBJ1-5; v_gene: TRBV5-4; d_gene: -
CDR3aa: CASSLELNEKLFF; CDR3nt: TGTGCCAGCAGTTTAGAGCTTAATGAAAAACTGTTTTTT; abundance: -; j_gene: TRBJ1-4; v_gene: TRBV28; d_gene: -
CDR3aa: CASSLAGLANEQYF; CDR3nt: TGTGCCAGCAGCTTAGCGGGACTAGCTAACGAGCAGTACTTC; abundance: -; j_gene: TRBJ2-7; v_gene: TRBV7-9; d_gene: TRBD2
CDR3aa: CASSIQGAGESTYGYTF; CDR3nt: TGTGCCAGCAGCATCCAAGGGGCGGGGGAGAGTACCTATGGCTACACCTTC; abundance: -; j_gene: TRBJ1-2; v_gene: TRBV7-3; d_gene: -
CDR3aa: CASDRIGNSNQPQHF; CDR3nt: TGTGCCAGCGATCGCATAGGAAATAGCAATCAGCCCCAGCATTTT; abundance: -; j_gene: TRBJ1-5; v_gene: TRBV6-6; d_gene: -
CDR3aa: CASSSWGKNTEAFF; CDR3nt: TGTGCCAGTAGTTCATGGGGGAAGAACACTGAAGCTTTCTTT; abundance: once; j_gene: TRBJ1-1; v_gene: TRBV19; d_gene: -
CDR3aa: CASSFGSTGGSYEQYF; CDR3nt: TGTGCCAGCAGCTTCGGATCGACAGGGGGCTCCTACGAGCAGTACTTC; abundance: -; j_gene: TRBJ2-7; v_gene: TRBV5-4; d_gene: TRBD1
CDR3aa: CASRPGGADTQYF; CDR3nt: TGTGCCAGTCGGCCAGGGGGCGCAGATACGCAGTATTTT; abundance: -; j_gene: TRBJ2-3; v_gene: TRBV19; d_gene: TRBD1
CDR3aa: CASSQVLQKQETQYF; CDR3nt: TGTGCCAGCAGCCAAGTCCTACAGAAGCAAGAGACCCAGTACTTC; abundance: -; j_gene: TRBJ2-5; v_gene: TRBV3-1/TRBV3-2; d_gene: -
CDR3aa: CASSPTGWPQHF; CDR3nt: TGTGCCAGCAGCCCCACGGGGTGGCCCCAGCATTTT; abundance: -; j_gene: TRBJ1-5; v_gene: TRBV7-2; d_gene: -
CDR3aa: CASSRQVNQPQHF; CDR3nt: TGTGCCAGTAGTCGACAGGTCAATCAGCCCCAGCATTTT; abundance: -; j_gene: TRBJ1-5; v_gene: TRBV19; d_gene: -
CDR3aa: CASSLDRDGEQYF; CDR3nt: TGTGCCAGCAGCCTTGACAGGGATGGTGAGCAGTACTTC; abundance: -; j_gene: TRBJ2-7; v_gene: TRBV7-3; d_gene: TRBD1
CDR3aa: CASSISAGSAANYGYTF; CDR3nt: TGTGCCAGTAGTATTTCCGCGGGGAGCGCTGCTAACTATGGCTACACCTTC; abundance: -; j_gene: TRBJ1-2; v_gene: TRBV19; d_gene: -
CDR3aa: CASSYDPGRANYGYTF; CDR3nt: TGTGCCAGCAGCTATGACCCCGGCAGGGCTAACTATGGCTACACCTTC; abundance: -; j_gene: TRBJ1-2; v_gene: TRBV5-4; d_gene: -
CDR3aa: CASRTNTGELFF; CDR3nt: TGTGCCAGCAGAACCAACACCGGGGAGCTGTTTTTT; abundance: -; j_gene: TRBJ2-2; v_gene: TRBV11-1; d_gene: -
CDR3aa: CASSYRSQETQYF; CDR3nt: TGTGCCAGCAGTTATCGATCCCAAGAGACCCAGTACTTC; abundance: -; j_gene: TRBJ2-5; v_gene: TRBV6-6; d_gene: -
CDR3aa: CASNTGTANTGELFF; CDR3nt: TGTGCCAGTAATACCGGGACAGCAAACACCGGGGAGCTGTTTTTT; abundance: -; j_gene: TRBJ2-2; v_gene: TRBV19; d_gene: TRBD1
CDR3aa: CASSTSTGQGNSPLHF; CDR3nt: TGCGCCAGCAGCACATCTACCGGGCAGGGGAATTCACCCCTCCACTTT; abundance: -; j_gene: TRBJ1-6; v_gene: TRBV5-1; d_gene: -
CDR3aa: CASSSTNNEKLFF; CDR3nt: TGTGCCAGCAGCTCTACGAATAATGAAAAACTGTTTTTT; abundance: -; j_gene: TRBJ1-4; v_gene: TRBV7-9; d_gene: -
CDR3aa: CASSPAGTGGGNYEQYF; CDR3nt: TGTGCCAGCTCACCAGCCGGGACAGGGGGAGGGAACTACGAGCAGTACTTC; abundance: -; j_gene: TRBJ2-7; v_gene: TRBV18; d_gene: TRBD1
CDR3aa: CATSESGVRETQYF; CDR3nt: TGTGCCACCAGTGAGAGCGGTGTTCGGGAGACCCAGTACTTC; abundance: -; j_gene: TRBJ2-5; v_gene: TRBV24-1; d_gene: -
CDR3aa: CAWSALAGRNTDTQYF; CDR3nt: TGTGCCTGGAGTGCCCTAGCGGGGCGGAACACAGATACGCAGTATTTT; abundance: once; j_gene: TRBJ2-3; v_gene: TRBV30; d_gene: TRBD2
CDR3aa: CASSISGTANTGELFF; CDR3nt: TGTGCCAGCAGCATCTCCGGGACAGCGAACACCGGGGAGCTGTTTTTT; abundance: -; j_gene: TRBJ2-2; v_gene: TRBV11-3; d_gene: TRBD1
CDR3aa: CASSDQGGGTGELFF; CDR3nt: TGTGCCAGCAGTGACCAAGGGGGGGGCACCGGGGAGCTGTTTTTT; abundance: -; j_gene: TRBJ2-2; v_gene: TRBV6-4; d_gene: -